This TCR beta chain emerged from a study of cytomegalovirus exposure and HLA in healthy donors. Study findings and constraints: Cytomegalovirus association was assigned to about 150 TCR beta chains.

Every donor was a healthy person donating bone marrow. The PCR had 60 Vbeta and 13 Jbeta primers. Data came from immunoSEQ multiplex PCR; TCRdb stores just in-frame clones and leaves some out. The sample holds about 140,000 clones, 80% seen once. This CDR3 is built from 13 residues. Germline CDR1 and CDR2: MNHNS and SASEGT. V was pared by 6 bases and J by 4 bases, with 9 bases between. On this clone itself: Antigen specificity is unknown.

The source of this sequence is a man younger than 40 in good health and CMV-seronegative. V usage is TRBV6-1 and J usage is TRBJ1-4; unclear D gene. Material: PBMCs. The CDR3 reads CASRGSVNEKLFF. The CDR3 DNA reads as TGTGCCAGCAGGGGCTCGGTTAATGAAAAACTGTTTTTT.